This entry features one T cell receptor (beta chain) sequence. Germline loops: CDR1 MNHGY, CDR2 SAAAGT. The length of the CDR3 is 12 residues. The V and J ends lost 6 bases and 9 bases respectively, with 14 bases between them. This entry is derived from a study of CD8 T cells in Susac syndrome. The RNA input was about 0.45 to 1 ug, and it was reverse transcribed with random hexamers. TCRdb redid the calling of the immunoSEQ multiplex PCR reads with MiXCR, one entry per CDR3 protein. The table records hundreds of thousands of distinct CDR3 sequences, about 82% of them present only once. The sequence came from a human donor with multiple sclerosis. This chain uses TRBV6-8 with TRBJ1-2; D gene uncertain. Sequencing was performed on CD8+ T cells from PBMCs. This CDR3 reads CASRGEVLSYTF. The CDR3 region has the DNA TGTGCCAGCAGGGGAGAGGTCCTGAGCTACACCTTC.